Listed below are T cell receptor beta chains from one sample, sequenced in a study of cytotoxic CD8 clonotypes in ibrutinib-treated CLL. This table comes from immunoSEQ multiplex PCR, and its TCRdb copy is limited to in-frame clones, with some not included. The sample holds about 140,000 clones; around 82% are singletons and the top ten take 7.6%. Sequenced material: PBMCs, taken after 36 months of ibrutinib treatment. Source of these receptors: a human donor with chronic lymphocytic leukemia. The CDR3 runs from the conserved cysteine through the conserved F or W.

J gene,V gene,CDR3 protein
TRBJ2-1,TRBV28,CASSPPSVRSYNEQFF
TRBJ2-2,TRBV25-1,CASSELNEGVYSGELFF
TRBJ2-1,TRBV6-1,CATLGAGVAQFF
TRBJ2-6,TRBV10-2,CASSEQGTGANVLTF
TRBJ2-7,TRBV7-3,CASSSSSHGEQYF
TRBJ2-5,TRBV5-1,CASSPTSGGGETQYF
TRBJ2-4,TRBV28,CASISLAKNIQYF
TRBJ1-2,TRBV5-6,CASSLVVGWGYTF
TRBJ1-2,TRBV6-5,CASSEQGQSYGYTF
TRBJ2-7,TRBV10-2,CASSDLDGGRPSYEQYF
TRBJ2-7,TRBV5-5,CASSLAQGAYEQYF
TRBJ1-3,TRBV7-9,CASRPGQGFAGNTIYF
TRBJ1-5,TRBV10-3,CAISSTDRNQPQHF
TRBJ1-2,TRBV19,CASSVSNYGYTF
TRBJ2-7,TRBV4-2,CASSQDFTSGGYEQYF
TRBJ1-2,TRBV30,CAWSVPRGGRFVYTF
TRBJ2-5,TRBV19,CASSPRVHETQYF
TRBJ2-3,TRBV19,CASSINPRGGRAADTQYF
TRBJ1-2,TRBV7-2,CASSSGQGYGYTF
TRBJ2-7,TRBV7-2,CASSFTSGKYEQYF
TRBJ2-5,TRBV5-1,CASSLGSGTSGSRQETQYF
TRBJ2-6,TRBV7-9,CASSPGQGAPGANVLTF
TRBJ2-7,TRBV5-5,CASSFGTGPYEQYF
TRBJ1-3,TRBV19,CASGQGDSSGNTIYF
TRBJ2-2,TRBV5-1,CASSLARLATSGELFF
TRBJ1-3,TRBV6-1,CASTMKLGRNTIYF
TRBJ1-2,TRBV6-5,CASSYSQGRGNYGYTF
TRBJ1-4,TRBV27,CASTNRRGEKLFF
TRBJ2-5,TRBV25-1,CASSEFRSQETQYF
TRBJ2-7,TRBV4-1,CASSQVPAGGYEQYF
TRBJ2-1,TRBV9,CASSRQSGGYNEQFF
TRBJ1-4,TRBV4-1,CASSQATGYEKLFF
TRBJ1-1,TRBV30,CAWSPKGRYTEAFF
TRBJ2-1,TRBV9,CASSLYIAGGYNEQFF
TRBJ2-3,TRBV5-1,CASSAGLAGGYWSTDTQYF
TRBJ1-2,TRBV18,CASSPQDSFNYGYTF
TRBJ1-2,TRBV5-1,CASTSGQGYGYTF
TRBJ1-1,TRBV30,CAWSHRDSGKAFF
TRBJ1-2,TRBV19,CASSINLANYGYTF
TRBJ2-4,TRBV4-1,CASSQDPGGTKNIQYF
TRBJ1-5,TRBV5-6,CASSLGVAFGNQPQHF
TRBJ2-1,TRBV9,CASSLLGTSGWSSYNEQFF
TRBJ2-3,TRBV29-1,CSSSGLAQVTGTQYF
TRBJ2-3,TRBV11-3,CASSLDAGTDTQYF
TRBJ1-5,TRBV7-2,CASSLGHRGLSNQPQHF
TRBJ1-6,TRBV28,CASREGSNSPLHF
TRBJ1-2,TRBV7-8,CASSSLTGIDGYTF
TRBJ2-3,TRBV4-2,CASSQEASTDTQYF
TRBJ1-1,TRBV7-9,CASSLDDRVKWWTEAFF
TRBJ2-7,TRBV6-5,CASSFTEGSYEQYF
TRBJ2-2,TRBV27,CASTLGSSYRVTGELFF
TRBJ2-1,TRBV5-1,CASSPGLAGGVYNEQFF
TRBJ1-5,TRBV5-6,CASSLAGGSNQPQHF
TRBJ1-2,TRBV15,CATSRDRTDGANYGYTF
TRBJ2-5,TRBV7-9,CASSFWISGQETQYF
TRBJ2-1,TRBV19,CASSIPLAGGWNEQFF
TRBJ2-7,TRBV5-6,CASSLRDRRDEQYF